The present TCR beta chain was sequenced within a study of T-cell memory formation after mild COVID-19. Overall study results and limits: Contracting CD4+ clones lay largely in CM and EM, with CD8+ ones residing in EMRA.

V lost 5 bases to trimming and J lost 2 bases, with 5 bases between them. The CDR3 runs to 12 residues. CDR1 and CDR2 from the germline V gene are SGHAT and FQNNGV. This clonotype has just a few counts. What it binds is not known. The 5'RACE method, run with constant-segment primers, produced TCR alpha and TCR beta cDNA libraries (carrying sample barcodes and UMIs). TCRdb re-called the 5' RACE reads through MiXCR, storing one row per CDR3 protein. The sample carries 250,000 to 400,000 distinct CDR3 sequences, around an eighth recorded once. The receptor was isolated from a man between 18 and 29 years old who had mild COVID-19 (a few samples of this study predate the infection). Cell type and time point are not known. Sequencing was carried out using PBMCs or a T cell subset sorted from them (not recorded which). The chain combines TRBV11-2 with TRBJ2-3, with no clear D. The CDR3 DNA reads TGTGCCAGCAGCCCGATCACAGATACGCAGTATTTT. Translated: CASSPITDTQYF.